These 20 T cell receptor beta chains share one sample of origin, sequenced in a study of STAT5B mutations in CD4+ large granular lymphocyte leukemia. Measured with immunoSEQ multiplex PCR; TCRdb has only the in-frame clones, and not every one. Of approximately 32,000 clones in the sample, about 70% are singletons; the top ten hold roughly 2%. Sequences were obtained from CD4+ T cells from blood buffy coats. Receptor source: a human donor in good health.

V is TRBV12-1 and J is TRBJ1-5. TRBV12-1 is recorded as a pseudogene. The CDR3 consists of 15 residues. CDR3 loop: CASSFARQKVQPQHF. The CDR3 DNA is TGTGCCAGCAGCTTTGCGCGGCAGAAGGTCCAGCCCCAGCATTTT.

The chain's CDR3 is CASSLSDREETQYF. The DNA for the CDR3 is TGCGCCAGCAGCTTGTCGGACAGGGAAGAGACCCAGTACTTC. The V and J genes are TRBV5-1 and TRBJ2-5, with 8 bases lining up with TRBD1. Trimming at V came to 1 base and at J to 3 bases, leaving 2 bases not matched to a gene. Germline V CDR1 and CDR2: SGHRS, YFSETQ. This CDR3 is built from 14 residues.

The CDR3 nucleotides read TGTGCCAGCAGCCAGAGGCTTGGGGCAGCGAACACTGAAGCTTTCTTT. Protein sequence: CASSQRLGAANTEAFF. The V call is TRBV14, the J call TRBJ1-1; tentatively, D is TRBD1 (5 bases). The CDR3 spans 16 residues. The V gene's germline CDR1 is SGHDN and CDR2 FVKESK. The ends were cut back, 3 bases at V and 1 base at J, with 15 bases in the middle. Full variable domain (missing parts from reference TRBV14 and TRBJ1-1): EAGVTQFPSHSVIEKGQTVTLRCDPISGHDNLYWYRRVMGKEIKFLLHFVKESKQDESGMPNNRFLAERTGGTYSTLKVQPAELEDSGVYFCASSQRLGAANTEAFFGQGTRLTVV.

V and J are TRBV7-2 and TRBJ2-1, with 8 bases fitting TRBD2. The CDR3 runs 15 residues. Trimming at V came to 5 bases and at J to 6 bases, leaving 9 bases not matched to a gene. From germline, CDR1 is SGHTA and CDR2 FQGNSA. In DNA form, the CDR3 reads TGTGCCAGCAGCCGACCGGGGCGGGGGGCCAATGAGCAGTTCTTC. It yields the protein CASSRPGRGANEQFF.

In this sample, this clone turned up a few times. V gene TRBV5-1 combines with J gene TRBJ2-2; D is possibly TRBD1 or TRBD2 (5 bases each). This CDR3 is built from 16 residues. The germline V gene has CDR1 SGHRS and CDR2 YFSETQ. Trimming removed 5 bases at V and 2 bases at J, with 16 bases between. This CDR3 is CASRTTGAVNTGELFF. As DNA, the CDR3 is TGCGCCAGCAGGACTACCGGGGCTGTAAACACCGGGGAGCTGTTTTTT.

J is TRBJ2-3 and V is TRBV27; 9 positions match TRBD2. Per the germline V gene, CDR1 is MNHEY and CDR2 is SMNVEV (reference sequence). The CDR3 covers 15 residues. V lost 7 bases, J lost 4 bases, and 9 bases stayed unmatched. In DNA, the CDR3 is TGTGCCAGCAAGGATTTGCGGGGGGGCTCAGATACGCAGTATTTT. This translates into CASKDLRGGSDTQYF.

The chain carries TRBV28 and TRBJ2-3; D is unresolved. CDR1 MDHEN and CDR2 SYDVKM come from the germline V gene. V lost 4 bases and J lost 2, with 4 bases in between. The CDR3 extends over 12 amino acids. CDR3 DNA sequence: TGTGCCAGCAGTTCCGACACAGATACGCAGTATTTT. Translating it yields CASSSDTDTQYF.

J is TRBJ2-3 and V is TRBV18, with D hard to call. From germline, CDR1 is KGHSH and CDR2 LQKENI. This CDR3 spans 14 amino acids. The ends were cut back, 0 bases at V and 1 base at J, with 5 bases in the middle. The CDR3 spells CASSPPTGTDTQYF. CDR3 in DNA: TGTGCCAGCTCACCACCAACTGGCACAGATACGCAGTATTTT. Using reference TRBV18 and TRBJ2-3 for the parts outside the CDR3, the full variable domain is NAGVMQNPRHLVRRRGQEARLRCSPMKGHSHVYWYRQLPEEGLKFMVYLQKENIIDESGMPKERFSAEFPKEGPSILRIQQVVRGDSAAYFCASSPPTGTDTQYFGPGTRLTVL.

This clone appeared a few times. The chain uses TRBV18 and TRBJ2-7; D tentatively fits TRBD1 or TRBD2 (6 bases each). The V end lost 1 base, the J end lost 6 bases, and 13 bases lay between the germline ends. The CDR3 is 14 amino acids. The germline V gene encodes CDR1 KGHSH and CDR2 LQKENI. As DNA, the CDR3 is TGTGCCAGCTCACCACAAGGCAGGGGAGGCGAGCAGTACTTC. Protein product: CASSPQGRGGEQYF.

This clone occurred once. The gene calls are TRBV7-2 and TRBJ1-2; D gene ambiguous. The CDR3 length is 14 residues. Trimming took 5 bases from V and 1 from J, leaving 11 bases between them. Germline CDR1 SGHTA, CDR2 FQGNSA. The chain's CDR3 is CASSGSRVNYGYTF. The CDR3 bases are TGTGCCAGCAGCGGAAGTCGGGTTAACTATGGCTACACCTTC.

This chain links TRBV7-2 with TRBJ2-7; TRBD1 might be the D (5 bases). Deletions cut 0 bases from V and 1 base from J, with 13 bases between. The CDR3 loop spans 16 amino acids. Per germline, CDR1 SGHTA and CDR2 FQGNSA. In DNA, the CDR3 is TGTGCCAGCAGCTTAGCTGTGGGGCCTTTATCCTACGAGCAGTACTTC. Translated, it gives CASSLAVGPLSYEQYF.

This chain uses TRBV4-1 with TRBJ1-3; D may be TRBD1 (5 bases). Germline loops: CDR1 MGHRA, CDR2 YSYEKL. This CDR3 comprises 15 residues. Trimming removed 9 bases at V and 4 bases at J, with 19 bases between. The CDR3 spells CASTGPPVAGNTIYF. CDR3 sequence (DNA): TGCGCCAGTACGGGGCCTCCGGTAGCGGGAAACACCATATATTTT.

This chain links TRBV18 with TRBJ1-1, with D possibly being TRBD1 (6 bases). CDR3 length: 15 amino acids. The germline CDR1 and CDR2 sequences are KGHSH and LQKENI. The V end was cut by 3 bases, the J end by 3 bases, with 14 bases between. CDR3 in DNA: TGTGCCAGCTCACCGCCACAGGGAGGGGACACTGAAGCTTTCTTT. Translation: CASSPPQGGDTEAFF.

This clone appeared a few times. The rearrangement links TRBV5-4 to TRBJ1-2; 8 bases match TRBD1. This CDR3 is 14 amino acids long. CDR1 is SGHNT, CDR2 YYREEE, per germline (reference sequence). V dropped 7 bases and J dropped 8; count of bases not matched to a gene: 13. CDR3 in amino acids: CASGQLQGGQGYTF. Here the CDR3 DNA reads TGTGCCAGCGGCCAACTACAGGGGGGACAGGGCTACACCTTC.

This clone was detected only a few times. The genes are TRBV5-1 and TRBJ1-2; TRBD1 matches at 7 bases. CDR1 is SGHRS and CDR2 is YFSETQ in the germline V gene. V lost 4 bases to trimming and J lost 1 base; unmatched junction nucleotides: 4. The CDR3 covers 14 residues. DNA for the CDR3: TGCGCCAGCAGCGTGGGACAGATTAACTATGGCTACACCTTC. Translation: CASSVGQINYGYTF. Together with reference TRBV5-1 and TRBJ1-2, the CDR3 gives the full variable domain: KAGVTQTPRYLIKTRGQQVTLSCSPISGHRSVSWYQQTPGQGLQFLFEYFSETQRNKGNFPGRFSGRQFSNSRSEMNVSTLELGDSALYLCASSVGQINYGYTFGSGTRLTVV.

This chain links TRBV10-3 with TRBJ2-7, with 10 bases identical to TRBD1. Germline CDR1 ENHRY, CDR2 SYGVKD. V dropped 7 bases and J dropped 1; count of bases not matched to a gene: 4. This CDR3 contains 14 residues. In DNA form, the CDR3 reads TGTGCCATCACGGACAGGGGGGAATCCTACGAGCAGTACTTC. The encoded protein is CAITDRGESYEQYF.

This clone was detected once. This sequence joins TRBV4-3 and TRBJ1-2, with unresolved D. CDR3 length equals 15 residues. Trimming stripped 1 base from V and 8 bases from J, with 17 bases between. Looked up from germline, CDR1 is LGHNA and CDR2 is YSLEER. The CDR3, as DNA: TGCGCCAGCAGCCAAGCTCGGAGCAGCGCCCAGGGCTACACCTTC. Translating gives CASSQARSSAQGYTF.

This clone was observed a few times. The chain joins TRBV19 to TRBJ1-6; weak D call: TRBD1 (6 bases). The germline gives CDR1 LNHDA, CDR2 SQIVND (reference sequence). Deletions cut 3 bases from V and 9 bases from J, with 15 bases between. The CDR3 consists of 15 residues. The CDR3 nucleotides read TGTGCCAGTAGTATCGCCCGGGGGCTGGTTTCACCCCTCCACTTT. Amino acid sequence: CASSIARGLVSPLHF.

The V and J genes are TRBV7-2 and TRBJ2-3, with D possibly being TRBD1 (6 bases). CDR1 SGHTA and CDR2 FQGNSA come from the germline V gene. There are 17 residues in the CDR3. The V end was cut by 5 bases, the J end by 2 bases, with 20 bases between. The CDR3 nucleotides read TGTGCCAGCAGCCCCTCAAACCTCGGACAGCCCACAGATACGCAGTATTTT. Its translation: CASSPSNLGQPTDTQYF.

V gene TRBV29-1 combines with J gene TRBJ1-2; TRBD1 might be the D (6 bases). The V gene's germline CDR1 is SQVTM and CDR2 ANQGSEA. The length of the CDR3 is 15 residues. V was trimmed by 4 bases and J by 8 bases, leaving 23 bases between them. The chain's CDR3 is CSVGTRTASGGGYTF. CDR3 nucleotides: TGCAGCGTTGGAACCAGGACAGCCTCGGGGGGGGGCTACACCTTC.